This paragraph covers one T cell receptor (beta chain) sequence. The data were taken from a study of blood T cell repertoires in COVID-19. Across the study: In each case, the material was cDNA or gDNA derived from T cells, B-cell-depleted T cells, or PBMCs.

In the original analysis: Cell counts per sample came from amplifying reference gene primers. Sequencing used immunoSEQ multiplex PCR; TCRdb keeps in-frame clones, though not all of them. V, J and clone size reflect that table, while D and trimming were determined from the DNA. The data contain 440,000 or so clones, approximately 91% of them singletons. The sequencing sample was made of peripheral blood. This sequence was found in a woman aged 40 to 55 with COVID-19, enrolled during active disease.

CDR3 region: CASRPTEIRYGYTF. In DNA, the CDR3 is TGTGCCAGCAGGCCTACAGAGATTCGCTATGGCTACACCTTC. The chain is built from TRBV28 and TRBJ1-2; D is ambiguous. CDR3 length equals 14 residues. Germline V gene data show CDR1 as MDHEN and CDR2 as SYDVKM. With 6 bases removed from V and 4 bases from J, the gap between germline ends came to 15 bases.